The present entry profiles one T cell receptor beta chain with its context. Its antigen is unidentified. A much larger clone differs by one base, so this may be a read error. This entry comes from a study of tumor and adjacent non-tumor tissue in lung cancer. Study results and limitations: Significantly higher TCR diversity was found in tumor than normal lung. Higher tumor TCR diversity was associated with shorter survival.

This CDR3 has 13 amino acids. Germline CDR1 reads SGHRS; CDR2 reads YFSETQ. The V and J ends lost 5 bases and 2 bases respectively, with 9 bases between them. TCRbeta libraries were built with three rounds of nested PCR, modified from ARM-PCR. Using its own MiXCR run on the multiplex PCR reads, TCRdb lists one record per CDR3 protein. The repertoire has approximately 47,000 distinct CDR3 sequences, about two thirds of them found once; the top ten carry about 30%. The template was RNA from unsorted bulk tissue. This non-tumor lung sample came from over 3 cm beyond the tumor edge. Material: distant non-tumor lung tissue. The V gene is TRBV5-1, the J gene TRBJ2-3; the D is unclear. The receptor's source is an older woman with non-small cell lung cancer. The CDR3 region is CASSSVFTDTQYF. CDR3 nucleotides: TGCGCCAGCAGTTCTGTATTCACAGATACGCAGTATTTT. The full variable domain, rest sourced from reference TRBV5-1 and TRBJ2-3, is KAGVTQTPRYLIKTRGQQVTLSCSPISGHRSVSWYQQTPGQGLQFLFEYFSETQRNKGNFPGRFSGRQFSNSRSEMNVSTLELGDSALYLCASSSVFTDTQYFGPGTRLTVL.